This TCR beta chain was sequenced for a study of cytomegalovirus exposure and HLA in healthy donors. Whole-study findings and limits: The analysis excluded some indistinguishable V segments, including TRBV6-2 and TRBV6-3. A further, later analysis showed that HLA-associated TCR beta chains (compared with equally common others) were more clonally expanded.

Of note for this clone: The antigen is unknown.

PCR employed 60 Vbeta and 13 Jbeta primers. The data were produced by immunoSEQ multiplex PCR, yet TCRdb's version contains in-frame clones alone and is incomplete. The sample shows some 150,000 clones, more than 75% of them seen only once. The CDR3 extends over 16 amino acids. CDR1 is GTSNPN, CDR2 SVGIG, per germline (reference sequence). Unmatched junction bases numbered 11, after V lost 3 bases and J lost 3 bases. This donor's file did not include a recorded CMV serostatus. This clonotype was obtained from a human donor in good health. Specimen: PBMCs. This sequence joins TRBV30 and TRBJ2-7; 10 nucleotides align to TRBD1. As DNA, the CDR3 is TGTGCCTGGAGGGAGGGGGGGACAGGGGAGCTCTACGAGCAGTACTTC. This codes for CAWREGGTGELYEQYF.